This T cell receptor beta chain was captured by sequencing in a study of OX40 agonist ivuxolimab in advanced cancers. Study-level results: The average count of expanded clones was higher among CD8+ T cells than among CD4+.

A remark on this clone: What it recognizes is unknown.

CDR1 is SGHAT and CDR2 is FQNNGV in the germline V gene. The V and J ends lost 0 bases and 7 bases respectively, with 22 bases between them. The CDR3 covers 18 residues. TCRdb keeps only in-frame clones here, not all; method: immunoSEQ multiplex PCR. The sample contains about 99,000 clones, 90% to 96% of which appear only once. The starting material was CD4+ or CD8+ T cells sorted from blood, obtained in a trial of the OX40 agonist ivuxolimab. The receptor was isolated from an adult with an advanced solid tumor such as melanoma, head and neck, liver or kidney cancer. J is TRBJ2-4 and V is TRBV11-2; D is tentatively TRBD1 or TRBD2 (5 bases each). The CDR3 spells CASSLDEQGDAFGNIQYF. CDR3 DNA sequence: TGTGCCAGCAGCTTAGACGAGCAAGGGGACGCGTTCGGGAACATTCAGTACTTC.